The T cell receptor (beta chain) described here comes from a study of blood T cell repertoires in COVID-19. Study-level information: From T cells, B-cell-depleted T cells, or PBMCs came the material, which was cDNA or gDNA.

The method was immunoSEQ multiplex PCR; TCRdb's version includes in-frame clones alone and lacks a portion of them. The table records hundreds of thousands of clones, 75% to 85% of them present only once. Trimming left V 0 bases short and J 0 bases short, with 11 bases between. The germline V gene has CDR1 SGHAT and CDR2 FQNNGV. CDR3 length: 16 amino acids. The TCR sequence derives from a woman aged 55-69 years with active or convalescent COVID-19. The specimen was peripheral blood. The genes are TRBV11-2 and TRBJ2-5, with D possibly being TRBD2 (5 bases). The CDR3 reads CASSLEGGLYQETQYF. CDR3 nucleotide sequence: TGTGCCAGCAGCTTAGAGGGCGGGTTGTACCAAGAGACCCAGTACTTC.